This TCR beta chain was identified in a study of blood T cell repertoires in COVID-19. Study details: Both acute and convalescent COVID-19 samples were obtained from the United States, Italy and Spain. Sample material is recorded as cDNA or gDNA derived from T cells, B-cell-depleted T cells, or PBMCs.

Germline assignment: CDR1 SGHKS and CDR2 YYEKEE (reference sequence). There are 13 residues in the CDR3. Trimming removed 0 bases at V and 3 bases at J, with 4 bases between. In the authors' workflow: It was from reference gene primer amplification that nucleated cell counts were estimated. Repertoires were generated with immunoSEQ multiplex PCR, while TCRdb's copy carries only in-frame clones and drops some. The D gene and trimming were derived from the DNA, and the V and J assignments and clone size from that table. The profile shows some 140,000 clones, around 78% of them singletons. The sequenced sample was peripheral blood. The chain couples TRBV5-5 to TRBJ1-3, with D hard to call. This clonotype was sampled from an older man with acute or convalescent COVID-19. CDR3 protein: CASSLAGGNTIYF. In DNA form, the CDR3 reads TGTGCCAGCAGCTTGGCGGGTGGAAACACCATATATTTT.